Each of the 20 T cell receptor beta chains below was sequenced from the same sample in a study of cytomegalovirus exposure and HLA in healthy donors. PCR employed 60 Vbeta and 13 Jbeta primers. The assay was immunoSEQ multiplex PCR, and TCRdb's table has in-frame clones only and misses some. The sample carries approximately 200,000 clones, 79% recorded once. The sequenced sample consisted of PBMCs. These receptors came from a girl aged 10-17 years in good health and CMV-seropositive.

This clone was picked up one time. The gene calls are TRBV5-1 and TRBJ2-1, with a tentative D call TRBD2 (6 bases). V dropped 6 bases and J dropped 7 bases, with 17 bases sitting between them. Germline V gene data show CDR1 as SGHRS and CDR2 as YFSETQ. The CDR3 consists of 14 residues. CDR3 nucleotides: TGCGCCAGCAATCCGGGCCAGGGAGGAAATGAGCAGTTCTTC. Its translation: CASNPGQGGNEQFF.

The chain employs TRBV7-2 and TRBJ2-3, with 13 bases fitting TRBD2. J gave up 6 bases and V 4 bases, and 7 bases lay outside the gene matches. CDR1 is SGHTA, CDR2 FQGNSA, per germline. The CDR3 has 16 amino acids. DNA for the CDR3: TGTGCCAGCAGCTCGCGGACTAGCGGGGGATTCGATACGCAGTATTTT. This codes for CASSSRTSGGFDTQYF.

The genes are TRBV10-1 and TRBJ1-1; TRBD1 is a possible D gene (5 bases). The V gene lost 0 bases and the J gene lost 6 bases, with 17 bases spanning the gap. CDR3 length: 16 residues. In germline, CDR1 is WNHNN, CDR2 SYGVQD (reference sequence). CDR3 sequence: CASSESKVQGWAEAFF. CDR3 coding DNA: TGCGCCAGCAGTGAGTCGAAGGTGCAGGGCTGGGCTGAAGCTTTCTTT.

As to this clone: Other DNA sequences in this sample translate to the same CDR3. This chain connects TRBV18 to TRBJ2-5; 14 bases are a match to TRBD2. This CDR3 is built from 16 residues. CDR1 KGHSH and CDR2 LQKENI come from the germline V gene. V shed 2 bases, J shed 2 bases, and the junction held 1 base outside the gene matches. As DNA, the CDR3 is TGTGCCAGCTCACCATGGACTAGCGGGGGGCAAGAGACCCAGTACTTC. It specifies CASSPWTSGGQETQYF.

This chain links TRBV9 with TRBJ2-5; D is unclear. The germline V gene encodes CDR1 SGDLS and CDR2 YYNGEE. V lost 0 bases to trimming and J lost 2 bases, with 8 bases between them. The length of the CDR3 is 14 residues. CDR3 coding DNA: TGTGCCAGCAGCGTAGGCCAGAAGCAAGAGACCCAGTACTTC. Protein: CASSVGQKQETQYF.

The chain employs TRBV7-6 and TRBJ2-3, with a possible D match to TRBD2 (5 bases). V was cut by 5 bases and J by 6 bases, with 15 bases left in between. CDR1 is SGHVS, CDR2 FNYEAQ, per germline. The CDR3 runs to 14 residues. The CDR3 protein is CASSRSLDSDTQYF. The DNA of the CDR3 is TGTGCCAGCAGCCGTTCACTAGATTCTGATACGCAGTATTTT. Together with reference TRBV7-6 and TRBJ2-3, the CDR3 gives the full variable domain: GAGVSQSPRYKVTKRGQDVALRCDPISGHVSLYWYRQALGQGPEFLTYFNYEAQQDKSGLPNDRFSAERPEGSISTLTIQRTEQRDSAMYRCASSRSLDSDTQYFGPGTRLTVL.

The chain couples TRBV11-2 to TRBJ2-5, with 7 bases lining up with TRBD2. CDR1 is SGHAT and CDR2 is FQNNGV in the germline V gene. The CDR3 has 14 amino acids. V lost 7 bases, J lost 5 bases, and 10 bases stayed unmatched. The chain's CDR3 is CASTQGRGVETQYF. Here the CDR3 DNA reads TGTGCCAGCACCCAAGGACGGGGGGTGGAGACCCAGTACTTC.

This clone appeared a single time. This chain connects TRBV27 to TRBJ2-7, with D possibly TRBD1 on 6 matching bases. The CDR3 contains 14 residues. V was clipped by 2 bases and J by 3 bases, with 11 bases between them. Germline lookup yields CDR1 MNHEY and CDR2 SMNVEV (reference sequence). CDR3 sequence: CASSLGTKDYEQYF. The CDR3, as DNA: TGTGCCAGCAGTTTAGGGACAAAAGACTACGAGCAGTACTTC.

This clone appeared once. CDR3 coding DNA: TGTGCCAGCAGCCAAGACAGGACAGCTGGCTACGAGCAGTACTTC. Its translation is CASSQDRTAGYEQYF. V gene TRBV7-8 combines with J gene TRBJ2-7, with a possible D match to TRBD1 (6 bases). The germline CDR1 and CDR2 sequences are SGHVS and FQNEAQ. This CDR3 contains 15 residues. Trimming cost V 5 bases and J 3 bases, with 17 bases left between them.

As DNA, the CDR3 is TGCGCCAGCAGAAATTTAGGAGGGAGCGAGCAGTACTTC. Its protein product is CASRNLGGSEQYF. The V and J genes are TRBV4-1 and TRBJ2-7; the D gene is possibly TRBD2 (6 bases). CDR1 and CDR2 (germline): MGHRA, YSYEKL. The CDR3 has 13 amino acids. With 6 bases removed from V and 6 bases from J, the gap between germline ends came to 15 bases.

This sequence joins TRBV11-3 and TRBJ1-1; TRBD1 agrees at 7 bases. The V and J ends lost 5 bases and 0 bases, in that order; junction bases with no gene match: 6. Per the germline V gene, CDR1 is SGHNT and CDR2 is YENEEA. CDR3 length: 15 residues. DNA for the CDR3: TGTGCCAGCAGCCGGACAGGAGGGATGAACACTGAAGCTTTCTTT. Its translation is CASSRTGGMNTEAFF.

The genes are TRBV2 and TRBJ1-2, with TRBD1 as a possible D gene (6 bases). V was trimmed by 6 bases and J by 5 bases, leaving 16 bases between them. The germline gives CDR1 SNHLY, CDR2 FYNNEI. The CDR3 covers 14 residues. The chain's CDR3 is CASSRDLGAYGYTF. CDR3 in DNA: TGTGCCAGCAGCCGAGATTTGGGGGCGTATGGCTACACCTTC.

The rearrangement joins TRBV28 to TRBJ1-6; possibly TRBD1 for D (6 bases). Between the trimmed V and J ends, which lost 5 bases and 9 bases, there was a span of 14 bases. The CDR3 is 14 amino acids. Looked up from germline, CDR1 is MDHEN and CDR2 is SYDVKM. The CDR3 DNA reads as TGTGCCAGCAGTCGAACAGGGAAGGGTTCACCCCTCCACTTT. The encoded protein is CASSRTGKGSPLHF. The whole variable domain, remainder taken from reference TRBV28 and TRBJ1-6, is DVKVTQSSRYLVKRTGEKVFLECVQDMDHENMFWYRQDPGLGLRLIYFSYDVKMKEKGDIPEGYSVSREKKERFSLILESASTNQTSMYLCASSRTGKGSPLHFGNGTRLTVT.

The CDR3 sequence: CASRNEWALNYGYTF. DNA of the CDR3: TGTGCCAGCAGAAACGAGTGGGCCCTTAACTATGGCTACACCTTC. The V and J genes are TRBV19 and TRBJ1-2; D gene ambiguous. CDR1 is LNHDA, CDR2 SQIVND, per germline (reference sequence). Trimming removed 9 bases from V and 1 base from J, with 18 bases in between. The CDR3 has 15 amino acids.

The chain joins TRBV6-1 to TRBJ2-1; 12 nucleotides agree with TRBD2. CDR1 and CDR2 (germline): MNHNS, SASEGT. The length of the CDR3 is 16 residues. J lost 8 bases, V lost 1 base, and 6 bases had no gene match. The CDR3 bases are TGTGCCAGCAGTGAAGGAGGACTAGCGGGGACCCATGAGCAGTTCTTC. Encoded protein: CASSEGGLAGTHEQFF.

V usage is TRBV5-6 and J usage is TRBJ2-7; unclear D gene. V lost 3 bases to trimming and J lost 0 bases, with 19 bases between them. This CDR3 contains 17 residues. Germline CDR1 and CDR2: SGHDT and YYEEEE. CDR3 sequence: CASSSPAASESSYEQYF. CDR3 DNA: TGTGCCAGCAGCTCCCCAGCCGCGTCGGAGAGCTCCTACGAGCAGTACTTC.

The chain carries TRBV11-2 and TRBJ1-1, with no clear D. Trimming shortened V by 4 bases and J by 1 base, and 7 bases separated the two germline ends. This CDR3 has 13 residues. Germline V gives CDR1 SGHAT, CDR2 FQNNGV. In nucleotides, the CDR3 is TGTGCCAGCAGCTCGTACAAGAACACTGAAGCTTTCTTT. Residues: CASSSYKNTEAFF.

Written as DNA, the CDR3 is TGTGCCATGAGTAGCGGGGGGGAAGTCAATGAGCAGTTCTTC. It translates to CAMSSGGEVNEQFF. V usage is TRBV10-3 and J usage is TRBJ2-1; 11 nucleotides line up with TRBD2. This CDR3 spans 14 amino acids. Germline loops: CDR1 ENHRY, CDR2 SYGVKD. V was pared by 9 bases and J by 6 bases, with 7 bases of the junction left unmatched.

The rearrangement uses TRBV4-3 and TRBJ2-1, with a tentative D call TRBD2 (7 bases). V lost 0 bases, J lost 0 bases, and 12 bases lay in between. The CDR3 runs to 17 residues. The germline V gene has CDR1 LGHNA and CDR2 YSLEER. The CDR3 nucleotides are TGCGCCAGCAGCCAAGATACGGGGGGCAGCTCCTACAATGAGCAGTTCTTC. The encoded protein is CASSQDTGGSSYNEQFF.

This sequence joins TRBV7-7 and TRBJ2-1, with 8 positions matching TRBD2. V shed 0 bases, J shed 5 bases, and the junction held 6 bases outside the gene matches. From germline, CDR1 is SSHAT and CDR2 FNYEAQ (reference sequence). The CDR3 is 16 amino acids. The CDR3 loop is CASSLAYGSGNNEQFF. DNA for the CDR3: TGTGCCAGCAGCTTAGCGTATGGTAGCGGGAACAATGAGCAGTTCTTC.